This T cell receptor beta chain was recovered during a study of cytomegalovirus exposure and HLA in healthy donors. This PCR relied on a set of 60 Vbeta primers and 13 Jbeta primers. Methods used by the authors: The count from a later analysis was tens of millions of unique TCR beta chains, some 12 million of them shared. Data came from immunoSEQ multiplex PCR; TCRdb stores just in-frame clones and leaves some out. Clone size and V and J calls were adopted from that table, with D and trimming inferred from the DNA. The sample comprises fewer than 130,000 clones, approximately 82% of which are singletons, and 13% rests with the top ten. Germline V gene data show CDR1 as SGHRS and CDR2 as YFSETQ. V gave up 2 bases and J gave up 7 bases, with 25 bases separating them. The CDR3 loop spans 18 amino acids. The donors gave bone marrow, and they were healthy.

Sequencing was performed on PBMCs. This sequence was found in a man aged 25 to 40 in good health and CMV-seropositive. The J gene is TRBJ2-1, the V gene TRBV5-1; D perhaps matches TRBD2 (6 bases). The DNA for the CDR3 is TGCGCCAGCAGCTTAACAAACTATTATAGCGGTTCATTTAATGAGCAGTTCTTC. Encoded protein: CASSLTNYYSGSFNEQFF.